This is a list of T cell receptor beta chains from one sample in a study of blood T cell repertoires in COVID-19. Only in-frame clones appear in the TCRdb table, and some are missing; sequencing was by immunoSEQ multiplex PCR. The sample records 260,000 or so clones, about 85% being singletons. Sequenced input: PBMCs or T cells enriched from blood (not recorded which). The origin of the receptors is a woman aged 45-65 years who had recovered from COVID-19. Each CDR3 is given with its conserved first and last residue. Fields, in order: clone size, J gene, D gene, V gene, CDR3 DNA, CDR3 protein. The D gene is left open where the match is weak. Not every row has a clone size; where given, it reads once, few, many or a size class.

.,TRBJ2-7,TRBD2,TRBV28,TGTGCCAGCAGTCCAGGGACTAGCGGGATACCGACAGAGTACTTC,CASSPGTSGIPTEYF
.,TRBJ2-6,TRBD2,TRBV19,TGTGCCAGTAGTATTTCATCGGGGGGATGGAGCTCTGGGGCCAACGTCCTGACTTTC,CASSISSGGWSSGANVLTF
.,TRBJ2-5,TRBD1,TRBV27,TGTGCCAGCAGTAGGTGGGACAGGGAAGAGACCCAGTACTTC,CASSRWDREETQYF
once,TRBJ1-4,.,TRBV6-5,TGTGCCAGCAACGGAGCGAGTGCAACTAATGAAAAACTGTTTTTT,CASNGASATNEKLFF
.,TRBJ1-4,TRBD1,TRBV7-8,TGTGCCAGCAGCGGAGAGACAGGGGGCAGAATCTCAACTAATGAAAAACTGTTTTTT,CASSGETGGRISTNEKLFF
.,TRBJ2-4,TRBD2,TRBV7-2,TGTGCCAGCAGCTGGCGGGCCGGGGAGGGAAACATTCAGTACTTC,CASSWRAGEGNIQYF
.,TRBJ2-4,.,TRBV2,TGTGCCAGCAGTGAAGCGCTTCCTCCCGCGAACATTCAGTACTTC,CASSEALPPANIQYF
.,TRBJ1-2,.,TRBV7-2,TGTGCCAGCAGCTTAGTATCCAGAGGCCATGGCTACACCTTC,CASSLVSRGHGYTF
.,TRBJ1-2,TRBD1,TRBV7-2,TGTGCCAGCAGCGAGACAGGGGAAGCTAACTATGGCTACACCTTC,CASSETGEANYGYTF
.,TRBJ2-1,TRBD2,TRBV24-1,TGTGCCACCAGTGACGCTAGCGGGAGGGCCGGGTACTCAGGGGAGCAGTTCTTC,CATSDASGRAGYSGEQFF
.,TRBJ2-1,.,TRBV15,TGTGCCACCAGCAGAGATAGGAAGGGGCTCGGTGAGCAGTTCTTC,CATSRDRKGLGEQFF
.,TRBJ2-7,TRBD1,TRBV10-3,TGTGCCATCAGACAGGGGAACCACGAGCAGTACTTC,CAIRQGNHEQYF
.,TRBJ1-2,TRBD1,TRBV5-1,TGCGCCAGCAGCGGACCGGGACAGCTCTATGGCTACACCTTC,CASSGPGQLYGYTF
.,TRBJ2-3,TRBD1,TRBV10-1,TGCGCCAGCACTGTGGACAGGGGAAGGGGTAACACAGATACGCAGTATTTT,CASTVDRGRGNTDTQYF
.,TRBJ1-2,TRBD1,TRBV30,TGTGCCTGGAGTGTGGGGACAGGGTTACCCTATGGCTACACCTTC,CAWSVGTGLPYGYTF
.,TRBJ2-3,TRBD2,TRBV28,TGTGCCAGCAGTTTAGTTGGGGGGAGGGGAAAAGATACGCAGTATTTT,CASSLVGGRGKDTQYF
once,TRBJ1-5,.,TRBV5-1,TGCGCCAGCAGCTTGCGGGGAAATCAGCCCCAGCATTTT,CASSLRGNQPQHF
.,TRBJ1-2,TRBD1,TRBV2,TGTGCCAGCAGGACAGGGGGCGTTCTTGGCTACACCTTC,CASRTGGVLGYTF
.,TRBJ1-1,.,TRBV3-1/TRBV3-2,TGTGCCAGCAGCCCCAAAGATCGGAGGAACACTGAAGCTTTCTTT,CASSPKDRRNTEAFF
.,TRBJ2-5,TRBD1,TRBV7-8,TGTGCCAGCAGTTGGATCCGGGACAGTCTGCAAGAGACCCAGTACTTC,CASSWIRDSLQETQYF
.,TRBJ2-1,TRBD2,TRBV3-1/TRBV3-2,TGTGCCAGCAGCCAAGGACTAGCGGAGACGGGTGAGCAGTTCTTC,CASSQGLAETGEQFF
.,TRBJ2-1,.,TRBV24-1,TGTGCCACCAGTGACCGGACAGTATATGAGCAGTTCTTC,CATSDRTVYEQFF
.,TRBJ2-1,.,TRBV7-3,TGTGCCAGCAGCCGGGTTGCCACGGATGAGCAGTTCTTC,CASSRVATDEQFF
.,TRBJ1-2,.,TRBV18,TGTGCCAGCTCACCACGAGCCGGCAGGGCCTATGGCTACACCTTC,CASSPRAGRAYGYTF
.,TRBJ2-3,TRBD2,TRBV19,TGTGCCAGTAGTATGAGGGGACTAGTGAGCACAGATACGCAGTATTTT,CASSMRGLVSTDTQYF
.,TRBJ2-7,.,TRBV6-5,TGTGCCAGCAGTTCAGGGTCCTACGAGCAGTACTTC,CASSSGSYEQYF
.,TRBJ2-2,TRBD2,TRBV2,TGTGCCAGCACCCCGATTGTAGCGGGGGGTTCGAACACCGGGGAGCTGTTTTTT,CASTPIVAGGSNTGELFF
.,TRBJ1-4,TRBD1,TRBV5-1,TGCGCCAGCAGCTTGGGACAGGGCTTAGGGGAAAAACTGTTTTTT,CASSLGQGLGEKLFF
.,TRBJ2-5,TRBD2,TRBV18,TGTGCCAGCTCACCACAGGGACTAGCGGGAGAGTTTACCCAGTACTTC,CASSPQGLAGEFTQYF
.,TRBJ2-7,TRBD2,TRBV19,TGTGCCAGTAGCACTCCACAAAAAAAAGCGGGATCAATATACGAGCAGTACTTC,CASSTPQKKAGSIYEQYF
once,TRBJ2-5,.,TRBV5-1,TGCGCCAGCAGCTTGACTAGCATCTTGACGGGGAGGGAGACCCAGTACTTC,CASSLTSILTGRETQYF
.,TRBJ1-5,TRBD1,TRBV3-1/TRBV3-2,TGTGCCAGCAGCCAAGGACAGGGGGGACAGCCCCAGCATTTT,CASSQGQGGQPQHF
.,TRBJ1-2,TRBD1,TRBV29-1,TGCAGCGTACGCAGGGGGTTAGACTATGGCTACACCTTC,CSVRRGLDYGYTF
.,TRBJ2-3,.,TRBV3-1/TRBV3-2,TGTGCCAGCAGCCAAGGGGGGGACCTCCTGGGGACAGATACGCAGTATTTT,CASSQGGDLLGTDTQYF
.,TRBJ1-2,TRBD1,TRBV3-1/TRBV3-2,TGTGCCAGCAGCCAAGATTACGGGACAGGAAACTATGGCTACACCTTC,CASSQDYGTGNYGYTF
.,TRBJ2-3,TRBD1,TRBV25-1,TGTGCCAGCAGTGGGTACAGGGGTTTAACAGATACGCAGTATTTT,CASSGYRGLTDTQYF
.,TRBJ1-4,.,TRBV5-1,TGCGCCAGCAGCTTGGACTCCCCTCCGGAGGGAAAACTGTTTTTT,CASSLDSPPEGKLFF
.,TRBJ1-2,.,TRBV2,TGTGCCAGCACATCACAGAGCTATGGCTACACCTTC,CASTSQSYGYTF
.,TRBJ1-2,TRBD1,TRBV24-1,TGTGCCACCAGGGAATCCGGGACAGGGGGCATCGGTGGCTACACCTTC,CATRESGTGGIGGYTF
.,TRBJ2-7,.,TRBV4-2,TGTGCCAGCAGCCCCCCCGGGGGTAACGAGCAGTACTTC,CASSPPGGNEQYF
.,TRBJ1-2,.,TRBV6-5,TGTGCCAGCAGTTACGGGCAGGTCGGTGATGGCTACACCTTC,CASSYGQVGDGYTF
.,TRBJ1-2,TRBD1,TRBV12-3/TRBV12-4,TGTGCCAGCAGTTTTGACAGGGGTAGGGGCTACACCTTC,CASSFDRGRGYTF
.,TRBJ1-6,.,TRBV5-6,TGTGCCAGCAGCCCCCCGGGGGATTATTCACCCCTCCACTTT,CASSPPGDYSPLHF
.,TRBJ1-2,TRBD1,TRBV29-1,TGCAGCGCCTTGGACAGGGCGAACTATGGCTACACCTTC,CSALDRANYGYTF